These 19 T cell receptor beta chains were all obtained from the same sample, sequenced in a study of high-grade serous ovarian cancer treatment subgroups (TCRdb year 2021). The library relied on the immunoSEQ multiplex PCR assay. The table comes from immuneACCESS by way of TCRdb, which keeps in-frame sequences with V and J called. Part of the clones is missing from these tables; in studies checked, under half for an unresolved V gene and the rest for unknown reasons. The sample yields 4,900 or so clones; 75% were counted once. The top ten constitute around 5% of the sample. Tumor samples were obtained before definitive surgery or chemotherapy. Input material: tumor tissue. The source is a human patient with high-grade serous ovarian cancer.

This rearrangement joins TRBV19 to TRBJ1-2; D gene ambiguous. The germline CDR1 and CDR2 sequences are LNHDA and SQIVND (reference sequence). The ends were cut back, 5 bases at V and 5 bases at J, with 9 bases in the middle. The CDR3 covers 12 residues. CDR3 sequence reads: CASSHDFYGYTF. The CDR3 coding sequence is TGTGCCAGTAGTCACGACTTTTATGGCTACACCTTC.

The V call is TRBV30, the J call TRBJ2-3, with 10 bases fitting TRBD2. Trimming at V came to 0 bases and at J to 1 base, leaving 1 base not matched to a gene. The CDR3 covers 15 residues. From germline, CDR1 is GTSNPN and CDR2 SVGIG (reference sequence). The CDR3 spells CAWSVGLAGTDTQYF. The CDR3 nucleotides are TGTGCCTGGAGTGTTGGACTAGCGGGCACAGATACGCAGTATTTT.

The chain has TRBV4-1 and TRBJ2-5, with 15 nucleotides matching TRBD2. CDR1 is MGHRA and CDR2 is YSYEKL in the germline V gene. CDR3 length: 19 amino acids. The trim removed 3 bases at V and 2 bases at J, leaving 10 bases unmatched. In nucleotides, the CDR3 is TGCGCCAGCAGCCATCCCGGACTAGCGGGGGGGCCAGGGCAAGAGACCCAGTACTTC. Amino acids: CASSHPGLAGGPGQETQYF.

The chain recombines TRBV9 with TRBJ1-6; 7 bases line up with TRBD1. The CDR3 has 13 amino acids. The germline gives CDR1 SGDLS, CDR2 YYNGEE. V shed 3 bases and J 10 bases; nucleotides not matched to a gene: 4. CDR3: CASSGQGSSPLHF. In nucleotides, the CDR3 is TGTGCCAGCAGCGGACAGGGTAGCTCACCCCTCCACTTT.

V gene TRBV15 combines with J gene TRBJ1-3; 8 bases match TRBD1. Germline V lookup: CDR1 LNHNV, CDR2 YYDKDF (reference sequence). The CDR3 has 15 residues. The trim removed 2 bases at V and 6 bases at J, leaving 6 bases unmatched. This CDR3 reads CATSRPDRVVNTIYF. The CDR3 DNA reads as TGTGCCACCAGCAGACCGGACAGGGTCGTAAACACCATATATTTT.

This clone was detected only a few times. The rearrangement uses TRBV6-5 and TRBJ2-7; D is perhaps TRBD1 (5 bases). Trimming removed 7 bases from V and 2 bases from J, with 15 bases in between. Germline values: CDR1 MNHEY, CDR2 SVGAGI. This CDR3 is 14 amino acids long. The CDR3: CASTLTVTTYEQYV. The CDR3 nucleotides are TGTGCCAGCACCTTGACAGTAACCACCTACGAGCAGTACGTC.

V usage is TRBV30 and J usage is TRBJ1-4, with D tentatively TRBD1 (6 bases). The length of the CDR3 is 15 residues. V lost 0 bases, J lost 10 bases, and 18 bases lay in between. CDR1 and CDR2 (germline): GTSNPN, SVGIG (reference sequence). As DNA, the CDR3 is TGTGCCTGGAGTGTACTGGGGGGGGGCCAGCGAAAACTGTTTTTT. Translated, it gives CAWSVLGGGQRKLFF.

V and J are TRBV18 and TRBJ1-1; D gene uncertain. The length of the CDR3 is 14 residues. Germline V gene lookup returns CDR1 KGHSH and CDR2 LQKENI. V lost 2 bases, J lost 2 bases, and 9 bases lay in between. The CDR3 spells CASSPTGKNTEAFF. CDR3 bases: TGTGCCAGCTCACCAACCGGGAAAAACACTGAAGCTTTCTTT.

V is TRBV11-3 and J is TRBJ2-2; the match to TRBD2 covers 14 bases. Trimming at V came to 5 bases and at J to 6 bases, leaving 5 bases not matched to a gene. This CDR3 contains 16 residues. CDR1 SGHNT and CDR2 YENEEA come from the germline V gene. For the CDR3, the DNA is TGTGCCAGCAGCAAAAGACTAGCGGGGGGGCCCGGGGAGCTGTTTTTT. This translates into CASSKRLAGGPGELFF.

The rearrangement uses TRBV4-3 and TRBJ2-2, with 11 positions matching TRBD2. Unmatched junction bases numbered 10, after V lost 0 bases and J lost 4 bases. Germline V gene lookup returns CDR1 LGHNA and CDR2 YSLEER. The CDR3 totals 19 residues. In nucleotides, the CDR3 is TGCGCCAGCAGCCAAGATAGTAGTAGCGGGGGGGTAATCACCGGGGAGCTGTTTTTT. Its translation is CASSQDSSSGGVITGELFF.

The V gene is TRBV19, the J gene TRBJ1-1, with 9 bases lining up with TRBD1. CDR1 and CDR2 (germline): LNHDA, SQIVND (reference sequence). The CDR3 has 14 residues. V gave up 9 bases and J gave up 4 bases; unmatched junction bases: 9. The CDR3 region is CASLQGAGSTEAFF. CDR3 DNA: TGTGCCAGCCTACAGGGGGCCGGAAGCACTGAAGCTTTCTTT.

The chain links TRBV5-1 to TRBJ1-2, with D uncertain. This CDR3 contains 14 residues. The germline V gene encodes CDR1 SGHRS and CDR2 YFSETQ. Trimming took 4 bases from V and 1 from J, leaving 11 bases between them. The CDR3 loop reads CASSPWDDNYGYTF. DNA for the CDR3: TGCGCCAGCAGCCCTTGGGATGATAACTATGGCTACACCTTC. The full variable domain, its missing parts supplied by reference TRBV5-1 and TRBJ1-2, is KAGVTQTPRYLIKTRGQQVTLSCSPISGHRSVSWYQQTPGQGLQFLFEYFSETQRNKGNFPGRFSGRQFSNSRSEMNVSTLELGDSALYLCASSPWDDNYGYTFGSGTRLTVV.

The rearrangement links TRBV6-1 to TRBJ1-2, with D tentatively TRBD1 (6 bases). This CDR3 is built from 11 residues. V lost 6 bases, J lost 7 bases, and 9 bases lay in between. The germline gives CDR1 MNHNS, CDR2 SASEGT. Here the CDR3 reads CASSRGGGYTF. CDR3 DNA sequence: TGTGCCAGCAGCAGGGGAGGTGGCTACACCTTC.

This chain uses TRBV28 with TRBJ1-1, with D maybe TRBD1 (6 bases). Trimming pared 2 bases from V and 6 bases from J, leaving 13 bases between. This CDR3 is built from 14 residues. Germline CDR1 is MDHEN and CDR2 is SYDVKM. The CDR3 DNA is TGTGCCAGCAGTTTAGCCGGACAGAGCGCTGAAGCTTTCTTT. Translated, it gives CASSLAGQSAEAFF.

The CDR3 DNA reads TGTGCCAGCGCTCCGAGCAGGTTAGTCTACGAGCAGTACTTC. This codes for CASAPSRLVYEQYF. The chain couples TRBV7-2 to TRBJ2-7; D ambiguous. V shed 8 bases and J shed 3 bases, with 17 bases lying between them. Looked up from germline, CDR1 is SGHTA and CDR2 is FQGNSA. This CDR3 region has 14 residues.

The V and J genes are TRBV2 and TRBJ2-5, with 7 nucleotides matching TRBD1. Matching the DNA end better, TRBJ2-7 makes the J call doubtful. Per germline, CDR1 SNHLY and CDR2 FYNNEI. The CDR3 runs to 13 residues. CDR3 bases: TGTGCCAGCGGAAGGACAGGAGCCTACGAGCAGTACTTC. This translates into CASGRTGAYEQYF.

A single count supports this clone. This chain links TRBV5-1 with TRBJ1-2; D is ambiguous. Between the trimmed V and J ends, which lost 3 bases and 3 bases, there was a span of 18 bases. This CDR3 has 16 amino acids. The V gene's germline CDR1 is SGHRS and CDR2 YFSETQ. DNA of the CDR3: TGCGCCAGCAGCTCCGGACTACTGGACCCTCACTATGGCTACACCTTC. As protein: CASSSGLLDPHYGYTF.

The rearrangement links TRBV6-1 to TRBJ1-5; D uncertain. V was trimmed by 11 bases and J by 2 bases, leaving 7 bases between them. Germline V gene data show CDR1 as MNHNS and CDR2 as SASEGT. The CDR3 is 11 residues long. CDR3 sequence (DNA): TGTGCCGGCGGCGGCAATCAGCCCCAGCATTTT. It codes for CAGGGNQPQHF.

V is TRBV6-1 and J is TRBJ1-5; no definite D call. The CDR3 is 15 amino acids. Germline assignment: CDR1 MNHNS and CDR2 SASEGT. V lost 0 bases and J 3 bases, leaving 9 bases between the germline ends. The CDR3 DNA reads TGTGCCAGCAGTGAAGCAGGCGGTTCCAATCAGCCCCAGCATTTT. This gives the protein CASSEAGGSNQPQHF.